The next 26 T cell receptor beta chains were all read from a single sample in a study of regulatory T cells in long-lasting Graves disease. iRepertoire HTBI primers and Arm-PCR of CDR3 regions built TCR beta libraries. TCRdb recomputed calls from the multiplex PCR reads with MiXCR, one row per CDR3 protein. The sample consists of 500,000 to 800,000 distinct CDR3 sequences, approximately 31% of them appearing once. Time point of the sample: persistent/refractory GD, antithyroid drugs over 5 years with positive TRAb. Construction of the TCR library relied on RNA isolated from PBMCs. Sample: peripheral blood mononuclear cells (PBMCs), taken when the disease was refractory, from a patient treated with antithyroid drugs. These receptors were taken from a female donor with Graves disease.

This chain uses TRBV10-3 with TRBJ2-5; no clear D. Germline V gene data show CDR1 as ENHRY and CDR2 as SYGVKD. The CDR3 covers 13 residues. Trimming pared 4 bases from V and 1 base from J, leaving 7 bases between. The CDR3 sequence is CAISGQAQETQYF. The CDR3 DNA follows: TGTGCCATCAGTGGCCAGGCCCAAGAGACCCAGTACTTC.

This sequence joins TRBV5-1 and TRBJ1-1, with TRBD1 as a possible D gene (5 bases). The V end lost 1 base, the J end lost 6 bases, and 19 bases lay between the germline ends. The CDR3 loop spans 16 amino acids. The germline gives CDR1 SGHRS, CDR2 YFSETQ. The CDR3 DNA reads as TGCGCCAGCAGCTTGTATTCTGGCGGTGGGGGATCTGAAGCTTTCTTT. Protein: CASSLYSGGGGSEAFF.

This clonotype showed up just a few times. The chain joins TRBV28 to TRBJ2-2; 14 nucleotides line up with TRBD2. V was clipped by 5 bases and J by 7 bases; unmatched bases: 6. Germline V lookup: CDR1 MDHEN, CDR2 SYDVKM. This CDR3 contains 16 residues. The CDR3 coding sequence is TGTGCCAGCAGTGCGGGACTAGCGGGAGCGGTCGGGGAGCTGTTTTTT. This codes for CASSAGLAGAVGELFF. Full variable domain (missing parts from reference TRBV28 and TRBJ2-2): DVKVTQSSRYLVKRTGEKVFLECVQDMDHENMFWYRQDPGLGLRLIYFSYDVKMKEKGDIPEGYSVSREKKERFSLILESASTNQTSMYLCASSAGLAGAVGELFFGEGSRLTVL.

This chain connects TRBV5-5 to TRBJ1-5; D might be TRBD1 (5 bases). Germline loops: CDR1 SGHKS, CDR2 YYEKEE (reference sequence). The CDR3 sequence is 16 residues long. V shed 4 bases and J shed 0 bases, with 14 bases lying between them. As DNA, the CDR3 is TGTGCCAGCAGCCGGAGAGGAGGGGTTAGCAATCAGCCCCAGCATTTT. It translates to CASSRRGGVSNQPQHF.

This clonotype was counted a few times. This chain connects TRBV6-1 to TRBJ2-7, with 7 bases identical to TRBD2. This CDR3 has 14 residues. Germline assignment: CDR1 MNHNS and CDR2 SASEGT. Losses at the gene ends were 7 bases for V and 3 bases for J; bases not matched to a gene: 9. The CDR3, as DNA: TGTGCCAGCATCCTAGCGGAGCTGGGCTACGAGCAGTACTTC. It specifies CASILAELGYEQYF.

This clonotype was detected only a few times. The rearrangement links TRBV6-9 to TRBJ1-5, with 7 bases fitting TRBD1. The CDR3 runs to 14 residues. The J segment lost 4 bases and the V segment lost 3 bases, leaving 3 bases of the junction unmatched. Germline V gene lookup returns CDR1 MNHGY and CDR2 SVAAGI. The CDR3, as DNA: TGTGCCAGCAGTTACGAGGGGGCGAATCAGCCCCAGCATTTT. Protein product: CASSYEGANQPQHF.

The V and J genes are TRBV27 and TRBJ2-7, with TRBD2 as a possible D gene (5 bases). CDR3 size: 18 residues. Germline V gene data show CDR1 as MNHEY and CDR2 as SMNVEV (reference sequence). V was pared by 4 bases and J by 2 bases, with 24 bases between. This CDR3 is CASSYNPLFGVDTYEQYF. CDR3 sequence (DNA): TGTGCCAGCAGTTATAACCCCCTATTCGGGGTCGACACCTACGAGCAGTACTTC.

This clonotype appeared many times. The V gene is TRBV20-1, the J gene TRBJ2-5; D not certain. V dropped 3 bases and J dropped 3 bases, with 5 bases sitting between them. This CDR3 contains 11 residues. Germline loops: CDR1 DFQATT, CDR2 SNEGSKA (reference sequence). The CDR3 spells CSASPEETQYF. CDR3 DNA sequence: TGCAGTGCTAGCCCTGAAGAGACCCAGTACTTC.

This clonotype showed up just a few times. The chain has TRBV3-1 and TRBJ2-2; 7 positions agree with TRBD2. V was pared by 2 bases and J by 4 bases, with 7 bases of the junction left unmatched. Germline V lookup: CDR1 LGHDT, CDR2 YNNKEL (reference sequence). The CDR3 sequence is 16 residues long. CDR3 nucleotides: TGTGCCAGCAGCCAATATAGTCCGGGAGGCACCGGGGAGCTGTTTTTT. Amino acids: CASSQYSPGGTGELFF.

There are many counts of this clonotype. The genes are TRBV6-5 and TRBJ1-6; unclear D gene. This CDR3 is built from 18 residues. Germline V CDR1 and CDR2: MNHEY, SVGAGI. Trimming removed 0 bases from V and 2 bases from J, with 14 bases in between. CDR3 sequence reads: CASSYSSQRSTYNSPLHF. The CDR3 DNA is TGTGCCAGCAGTTACTCGAGTCAACGGTCGACCTATAATTCACCCCTCCACTTT.

This clonotype occurred a few times. J is TRBJ2-1 and V is TRBV30; D not resolved. The V end was cut by 7 bases, the J end by 3 bases, with 7 bases between. The CDR3 sequence is 11 residues long. Germline-derived CDR1 and CDR2 are GTSNPN and SVGIG (reference sequence). The CDR3 is CALGYYNEQFF. CDR3 coding DNA: TGTGCCTTGGGGTACTACAATGAGCAGTTCTTC. The whole variable domain, remainder taken from reference TRBV30 and TRBJ2-1, is SQTIHQWPATLVQPVGSPLSLECTVEGTSNPNLYWYRQAAGRGLQLLFYSVGIGQISSEVPQNLSASRPQDRQFILSSKKLLLSDSGFYLCALGYYNEQFFGPGTRLTVL.

This clonotype was observed a handful of times. This chain uses TRBV11-1 with TRBJ2-1, with TRBD2 matching over 13 bases. The CDR3 consists of 19 residues. The germline V gene encodes CDR1 SGHAT and CDR2 FQDESV (reference sequence). V was pared by 5 bases and J by 4 bases, with 14 bases of the junction left unmatched. The CDR3 DNA reads TGTGCCAGCAGCCGAGGACTAGCGGGAGTGAGTGGGGTTTACAATGAGCAGTTCTTC. It codes for CASSRGLAGVSGVYNEQFF.

This clonotype was recorded a few times. The V call is TRBV7-3, the J call TRBJ2-5; weak D call: TRBD1 (6 bases). This CDR3 spans 16 amino acids. V dropped 8 bases and J dropped 4 bases, with 23 bases sitting between them. CDR1 SGHTA and CDR2 FQGTGA come from the germline V gene. The CDR3 region is CASPHHQGIAGETQYF. CDR3 bases: TGTGCCAGCCCTCATCACCAGGGGATAGCCGGAGAGACCCAGTACTTC.

This clonotype was seen a few times. This rearrangement joins TRBV6-2 or TRBV6-3 to TRBJ1-3, with D uncertain. The CDR3 contains 15 residues. From germline, CDR1 is MNHEY and CDR2 SVGEGT. With 6 bases removed from V and 3 bases from J, the gap between germline ends came to 15 bases. The DNA for the CDR3 is TGTGCCAGCAGGAGACGGCTTCTAGATGGAAACACCATATATTTT. This encodes CASRRRLLDGNTIYF.

V usage is TRBV7-3 and J usage is TRBJ2-1; 9 bases match TRBD2. CDR3 length equals 17 residues. The ends lost 5 bases at V and 3 bases at J; junction bases unmatched: 11. The V gene's germline CDR1 is SGHTA and CDR2 FQGTGA. CDR3 amino acids: CASSPPGGRAFYNEQFF. Written as DNA, the CDR3 is TGTGCCAGCAGCCCTCCGGGCGGGAGGGCCTTCTACAATGAGCAGTTCTTC.

This clonotype was detected a few times. The gene calls are TRBV10-3 and TRBJ1-1; a weak D match, TRBD1 (5 bases). The V gene lost 6 bases and the J gene lost 4 bases, with 12 bases spanning the gap. Germline CDR1 ENHRY, CDR2 SYGVKD. The CDR3 length is 13 residues. Here the CDR3 reads CAIRPRGGTEAFF. CDR3 sequence (DNA): TGTGCCATCAGGCCCCGGGGGGGCACTGAAGCTTTCTTT.

The chain is built from TRBV29-1 and TRBJ2-1; no clear D. This CDR3 has 11 residues. Per germline, CDR1 SQVTM and CDR2 ANQGSEA. Trimming left V 4 bases short and J 6 bases short, with 7 bases between. CDR3 DNA: TGCAGCGTTGTACCGGCCAATGAGCAGTTCTTC. Translation gives CSVVPANEQFF.

This clonotype showed up just once. The chain links TRBV9 to TRBJ1-2; perhaps TRBD1 as D (5 bases). Trimming left V 0 bases short and J 6 bases short, with 15 bases between. CDR3 length: 15 amino acids. The germline gives CDR1 SGDLS, CDR2 YYNGEE. This chain's CDR3 is CASSVVSGSVHGYTF. As DNA, the CDR3 is TGTGCCAGCAGCGTAGTGTCAGGGAGCGTCCATGGCTACACCTTC.

The rearrangement links TRBV29-1 to TRBJ2-5, with D uncertain. Germline V gene sequence: CDR1 SQVTM, CDR2 ANQGSEA. Deletions cut 4 bases from V and 4 bases from J, with 10 bases between. The CDR3 runs to 12 residues. CDR3 region: CSVGFVGETQYF. CDR3 nucleotides: TGCAGCGTTGGTTTTGTGGGAGAGACCCAGTACTTC.

V and J are TRBV20-1 and TRBJ1-5; weak D call: TRBD1 (6 bases). Germline V lookup: CDR1 DFQATT, CDR2 SNEGSKA (reference sequence). This CDR3 is 16 amino acids long. V was pared by 4 bases and J by 0 bases, with 16 bases between. CDR3 sequence reads: CSATKAGHYSNQPQHF. DNA of the CDR3: TGCAGTGCTACCAAGGCGGGACACTATAGCAATCAGCCCCAGCATTTT.

This clonotype came up a few times. V and J are TRBV20-1 and TRBJ2-7; 10 bases fit TRBD2. Trimming removed 0 bases from V and 2 bases from J; junction bases left unmatched: 4. The V gene's germline CDR1 is DFQATT and CDR2 SNEGSKA (reference sequence). The CDR3 contains 15 residues. CDR3 nucleotides: TGCAGTGCTAGAGAAGGTCTAGCGGGAGCCTACGAGCAGTACTTC. Translating gives CSAREGLAGAYEQYF.

The chain employs TRBV5-1 and TRBJ1-1; 9 bases are a match to TRBD1. V shed 4 bases, J shed 1 base, and the junction held 8 bases outside the gene matches. Germline values: CDR1 SGHRS, CDR2 YFSETQ. The length of the CDR3 is 16 residues. The CDR3 DNA sequence: TGCGCCAGCAGCCCCCCGGGACAGGGAGGGAACACTGAAGCTTTCTTT. This codes for CASSPPGQGGNTEAFF.

This chain connects TRBV30 to TRBJ2-7; no firm D call. Looked up from germline, CDR1 is GTSNPN and CDR2 is SVGIG (reference sequence). The CDR3 totals 16 residues. The V end lost 4 bases, the J end lost 0 bases, and 19 bases lay between the germline ends. The CDR3 reads CAWTSSGRLSSYEQYF. CDR3 coding DNA: TGTGCCTGGACTTCCTCAGGCCGTTTGAGCTCCTACGAGCAGTACTTC.

The rearrangement uses TRBV18 and TRBJ2-5, with D unclear. The CDR3 is made up of 13 amino acids. Trimming stripped 3 bases from V and 5 bases from J, with 10 bases between. Germline values: CDR1 KGHSH, CDR2 LQKENI. Written as DNA, the CDR3 is TGTGCCAGCTCACCCCACCCCGGGGAGACCCAGTACTTC. It is translated as CASSPHPGETQYF.

The chain couples TRBV5-1 to TRBJ1-1; a weak D match, TRBD1 (5 bases). The CDR3 loop spans 14 amino acids. From germline, CDR1 is SGHRS and CDR2 YFSETQ. V lost 4 bases, J lost 1 base, and 11 bases lay in between. The chain's CDR3 is CASSPDGGNTEAFF. The CDR3 nucleotides are TGCGCCAGCAGCCCGGACGGGGGGAACACTGAAGCTTTCTTT.

The chain is built from TRBV28 and TRBJ2-3; the match to TRBD1 covers 8 bases. This CDR3 is built from 13 residues. Germline assignment: CDR1 MDHEN and CDR2 SYDVKM. Trimming took 6 bases from V and 4 from J; bases not matched to a gene: 3. CDR3 sequence: CASRRQGSDTQYF. The CDR3 nucleotides read TGTGCCAGCAGAAGACAGGGGTCAGATACGCAGTATTTT.